At least ten counts were recorded for the clone carrying this T cell receptor (beta chain). V trimming: 6 bases; J trimming: 6 bases; junction bases outside the gene matches: 8. The CDR3 has 16 amino acids. Germline V gene lookup returns CDR1 SGHAT and CDR2 FQNNGV. This sample stems from a study of T cells in Graves' hyperthyroidism and ophthalmopathy. Used for diagnoses were clinical symptoms, serum thyroxine and TRAb, thyroid ultrasound and orbital computed tomography. Amplification of TCR beta CDR3 regions was performed using RNA transcripts as template. A set of HTBI primers served as the primers for a first-round RT-PCR of the TCR CDR3. TCRdb reprocessed the multiplex PCR reads via MiXCR and lists one record per CDR3 protein. This sample has about 560,000 distinct CDR3 sequences, with 12% to 15% found just once.

Input material: blood. The TCR originated in a woman aged 40 to 49 with Graves' hyperthyroidism. The gene calls are TRBV11-2 and TRBJ2-3, with 14 bases lining up with TRBD2. Here the CDR3 DNA reads TGTGCCAGCAGTTTGACTAGCGGGGGGGGCGGGGATACGCAGTATTTT. Translated: CASSLTSGGGGDTQYF.